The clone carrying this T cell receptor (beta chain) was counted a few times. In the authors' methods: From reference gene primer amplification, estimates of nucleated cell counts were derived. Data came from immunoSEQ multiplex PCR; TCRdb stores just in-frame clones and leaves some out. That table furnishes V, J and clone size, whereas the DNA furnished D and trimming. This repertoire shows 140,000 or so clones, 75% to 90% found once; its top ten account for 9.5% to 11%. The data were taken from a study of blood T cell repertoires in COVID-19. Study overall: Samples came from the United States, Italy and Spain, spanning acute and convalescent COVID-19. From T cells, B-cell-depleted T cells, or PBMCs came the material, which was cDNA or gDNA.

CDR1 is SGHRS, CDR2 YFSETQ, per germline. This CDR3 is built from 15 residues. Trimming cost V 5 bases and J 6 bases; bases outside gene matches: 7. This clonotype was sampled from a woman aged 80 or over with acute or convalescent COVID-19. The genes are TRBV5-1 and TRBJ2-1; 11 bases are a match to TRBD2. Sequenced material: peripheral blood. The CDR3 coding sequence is TGCGCCAGCAGGCCCCTAGCGGGGGGACCCAATGAGCAGTTCTTC. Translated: CASRPLAGGPNEQFF. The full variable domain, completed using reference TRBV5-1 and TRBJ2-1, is KAGVTQTPRYLIKTRGQQVTLSCSPISGHRSVSWYQQTPGQGLQFLFEYFSETQRNKGNFPGRFSGRQFSNSRSEMNVSTLELGDSALYLCASRPLAGGPNEQFFGPGTRLTVL.